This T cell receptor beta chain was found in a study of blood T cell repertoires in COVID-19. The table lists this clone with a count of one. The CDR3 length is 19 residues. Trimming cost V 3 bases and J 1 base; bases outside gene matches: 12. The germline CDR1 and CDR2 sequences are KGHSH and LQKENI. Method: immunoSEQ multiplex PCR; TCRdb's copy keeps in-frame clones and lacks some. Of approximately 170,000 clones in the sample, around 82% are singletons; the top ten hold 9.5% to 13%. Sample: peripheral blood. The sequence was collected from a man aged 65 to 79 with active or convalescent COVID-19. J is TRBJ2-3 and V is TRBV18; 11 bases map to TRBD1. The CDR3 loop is CASSPDRDRGLRGTDTQYF. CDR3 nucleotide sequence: TGTGCCAGCTCACCGGACCGGGACAGGGGGTTAAGGGGCACAGATACGCAGTATTTT.